This T cell receptor (beta chain) comes out of a study of vaccination and CD4 T cells after COVID-19. General study findings and limits: In convalescent patients, 304 of 307 vaccine-specific clones were spike mono-reactive.

This clonotype was seen more than once but under ten times. Antigen specificity is unknown. Sequencing of cultured CD4+ T cell DNA used the Oncomine TCR Beta short-read assay. Each CDR3 protein gets one entry after TCRdb re-called the PCR reads with MiXCR. The sample lists more than 20,000 distinct CDR3 sequences; 46% were seen once. J was trimmed by 4 bases and V by 2 bases; bases with no gene match: 9. The germline V gene has CDR1 MNHEY and CDR2 SVGAGI. The CDR3 consists of 17 residues. The sample's time point: late sampling 161 to 241 days after vaccination in a few convalescent patients. Regarding treatment: approximately nine-day PBMC culture with coronavirus spike peptide pools or control peptides (ViraFEST assay).

The sequenced sample was CD4+ T cells from blood, cultured in vitro, obtained about 7 months after SARS-CoV-2 vaccination. This chain joins TRBV6-5 and TRBJ2-7, with TRBD2 matching 12 bases. This sequence was found in a human donor who had recovered from COVID-19. The CDR3 nucleotides are TGTGCCAGCAGTTACAGACTAGCGGGGGCCGGGGGGTACGAGCAGTACTTC. Residues: CASSYRLAGAGGYEQYF.